The 21 T cell receptor beta chains listed next were all sequenced from one sample in a study of T cells in narcolepsy. Sequenced by immunoSEQ multiplex PCR; TCRdb stores in-frame clones only, minus some. The data hold some 34,000 clones, with more than 65% observed a single time. Sequences were obtained from memory (CD45RA-) CD4+ T cells from blood. The origin of the receptors is a human donor in good health.

The CDR3 reads CASSPLGGVHGNQPQHF. In DNA form, the CDR3 reads TGTGCCAGTAGTCCCCTGGGCGGAGTGCACGGCAATCAGCCCCAGCATTTT. The chain recombines TRBV19 with TRBJ1-5; D gene unclear. There are 17 residues in the CDR3. CDR1 and CDR2 (germline): LNHDA, SQIVND (reference sequence). Trimming removed 5 bases from V and 2 bases from J, with 19 bases in between.

The chain recombines TRBV6-1 with TRBJ1-5; tentatively, D is TRBD1 (6 bases). This CDR3 is built from 14 residues. With 7 bases removed from V and 5 bases from J, the gap between germline ends came to 15 bases. Germline V gene sequence: CDR1 MNHNS, CDR2 SASEGT. CDR3 in DNA: TGTGCCAGCAATCTACAGGGATCCTATCAGCCCCAGCATTTT. Residues: CASNLQGSYQPQHF.

This chain links TRBV2 with TRBJ2-5; TRBD1 aligns across 8 bases. Near its end, the DNA agrees better with TRBJ2-7, so the J call may be wrong. The CDR3 covers 14 residues. Germline V gene sequence: CDR1 SNHLY, CDR2 FYNNEI. CDR3 in amino acids: CASREPGQALEQYF. DNA of the CDR3: TGTGCCAGCCGAGAACCGGGACAGGCCCTCGAGCAGTACTTC.

This chain uses TRBV4-2 with TRBJ2-7; D is ambiguous. The germline CDR1 and CDR2 sequences are LGHNA and YNFKEQ. The CDR3 is 14 residues long. The V gene lost 3 bases and the J gene lost 3 bases, with 12 bases spanning the gap. This CDR3 is CASSHQWGHYEQYF. The CDR3, as DNA: TGTGCCAGCAGCCACCAGTGGGGTCACTACGAGCAGTACTTC.

The chain carries TRBV7-9 and TRBJ2-5, with D hard to call. The J call may be incorrect, as the DNA end agrees better with TRBJ2-7. Germline V gene lookup returns CDR1 SEHNR and CDR2 FQNEAQ (reference sequence). This CDR3 contains 14 residues. The CDR3 loop reads CASSFLGPSYEQYF. As DNA, the CDR3 is TGTGCCAGCAGCTTTTTAGGGCCCTCCTACGAGCAGTACTTC.

The chain combines TRBV30 with TRBJ1-3; D unresolved. Deletions cut 8 bases from V and 0 bases from J, with 11 bases between. The CDR3 contains 13 residues. The V gene's germline CDR1 is GTSNPN and CDR2 SVGIG (reference sequence). CDR3 in DNA: TGTGCCCAAAGGGAGAGCTCTGGAAACACCATATATTTT. This translates into CAQRESSGNTIYF.

The chain is built from TRBV7-9 and TRBJ1-6, with a tentative D call TRBD1 (5 bases). Germline-derived CDR1 and CDR2 are SEHNR and FQNEAQ (reference sequence). Trimming took off 2 bases at V and 9 bases at J, with 8 bases between the two ends. The CDR3 spans 13 residues. CDR3 sequence reads: CASSLQGRSPLHF. CDR3 nucleotide sequence: TGTGCCAGCAGCTTACAGGGCCGTTCACCCCTCCACTTT.

This chain uses TRBV19 with TRBJ1-5; D is uncertain. Germline assignment: CDR1 LNHDA and CDR2 SQIVND (reference sequence). The CDR3 covers 13 residues. V lost 7 bases and J 5 bases, leaving 12 bases between the germline ends. The CDR3 is CASTGRSDQPQHF. The CDR3 region has the DNA TGTGCCAGTACGGGGAGAAGTGATCAGCCCCAGCATTTT.

The chain has TRBV4-1 and TRBJ1-2; D not resolved. CDR1 is MGHRA, CDR2 YSYEKL, per germline. CDR3 length equals 16 residues. V lost 0 bases to trimming and J lost 5 bases, with 16 bases between them. CDR3 DNA: TGCGCCAGCAGCCAAGATCTAGGCGGGCTCCAATATGGCTACACCTTC. It yields the protein CASSQDLGGLQYGYTF.

The gene calls are TRBV10-3 and TRBJ1-2; no reliable D call. V lost 6 bases to trimming and J lost 8 bases, with 19 bases between them. Germline values: CDR1 ENHRY, CDR2 SYGVKD. This CDR3 has 14 amino acids. CDR3 protein: CAIRSAQRVYGYTF. The CDR3 region has the DNA TGTGCCATCAGATCCGCACAGAGGGTATACGGCTACACCTTC.

CDR3 loop: CSVPGTSGGAYNEQFF. The CDR3 nucleotides are TGCAGCGTCCCCGGGACTAGCGGGGGTGCTTACAATGAGCAGTTCTTC. J is TRBJ2-1 and V is TRBV29-1; 14 nucleotides line up with TRBD2. This CDR3 region has 16 residues. J lost 4 bases, V lost 6 bases, and 8 bases had no gene match. Germline V gene sequence: CDR1 SQVTM, CDR2 ANQGSEA.

The V and J genes are TRBV6-5 and TRBJ2-3; the match to TRBD1 covers 7 bases. This CDR3 region has 15 residues. The V and J ends lost 0 bases and 2 bases, in that order; junction bases with no gene match: 2. Germline lookup yields CDR1 MNHEY and CDR2 SVGAGI. This CDR3 is CASSYSGTVTDTQYF. As DNA, the CDR3 is TGTGCCAGCAGTTACTCAGGGACAGTCACAGATACGCAGTATTTT.

The chain carries TRBV19 and TRBJ2-6; no clear D. V was pared by 7 bases and J by 3 bases, with 7 bases between. The length of the CDR3 is 13 residues. Germline CDR1 LNHDA, CDR2 SQIVND (reference sequence). CDR3: CASTPFGANVLTF. DNA of the CDR3: TGTGCCAGTACCCCATTTGGGGCCAACGTCCTGACTTTC.

V is TRBV7-7 and J is TRBJ2-2; D not resolved. The CDR3 is 13 residues long. The germline V gene has CDR1 SSHAT and CDR2 FNYEAQ (reference sequence). The V end was cut by 6 bases, the J end by 1 base, with 6 bases between. The CDR3 region is CASRPQNTGELFF. Written as DNA, the CDR3 is TGTGCCAGCAGGCCACAGAACACCGGGGAGCTGTTTTTT.

V gene TRBV2 combines with J gene TRBJ2-1, with 8 bases matching TRBD2. Per the germline V gene, CDR1 is SNHLY and CDR2 is FYNNEI. This CDR3 spans 15 amino acids. V gave up 3 bases and J gave up 7 bases; unmatched junction bases: 8. CDR3 loop: CASSDISGIGNEQFF. The CDR3, as DNA: TGTGCCAGCAGTGATATTAGCGGGATAGGGAATGAGCAGTTCTTC.

The CDR3 DNA reads as TGTGCCAGCAGCTCCCGGAGTTACTATGGCTACACCTTC. Its translation is CASSSRSYYGYTF. This sequence joins TRBV5-4 and TRBJ1-2; no clear D. V shed 3 bases and J shed 3 bases, with 9 bases lying between them. The CDR3 is 13 amino acids. Germline-derived CDR1 and CDR2 are SGHNT and YYREEE (reference sequence). The full variable domain, with the rest looked up from reference TRBV5-4 and TRBJ1-2, is ETGVTQSPTHLIKTRGQQVTLRCSSQSGHNTVSWYQQALGQGPQFIFQYYREEENGRGNFPPRFSGLQFPNYSSELNVNALELDDSALYLCASSSRSYYGYTFGSGTRLTVV.

Only a few counts were recorded for this clone. V is TRBV6-5 and J is TRBJ2-7; D ambiguous. Per germline, CDR1 MNHEY and CDR2 SVGAGI. The CDR3 has 12 amino acids. Trimming removed 6 bases at V and 7 bases at J, with 13 bases between. The CDR3: CASRPSVGEQYF. CDR3 bases: TGTGCCAGCAGACCCTCCGTAGGGGAGCAGTACTTC.

This rearrangement joins TRBV27 to TRBJ2-4, with TRBD1 as a possible D gene (6 bases). Germline assignment: CDR1 MNHEY and CDR2 SMNVEV (reference sequence). The CDR3 contains 14 residues. Trimming took 6 bases from V and 4 from J, leaving 13 bases between them. CDR3 nucleotides: TGTGCCAGCAGGGGGGCGGGCTCTAAAAACATTCAGTACTTC. Amino acids: CASRGAGSKNIQYF.

The chain links TRBV6-5 to TRBJ1-6, with D perhaps TRBD1 (5 bases). V lost 2 bases, J lost 5 bases, and 10 bases lay in between. This CDR3 region has 15 residues. Germline V gene lookup returns CDR1 MNHEY and CDR2 SVGAGI. The CDR3 DNA sequence: TGTGCCAGCAGTTACCAGGGCATGAATAATTCACCCCTCCACTTT. Its protein product is CASSYQGMNNSPLHF.

The rearrangement links TRBV30 to TRBJ1-2, with no clear D. The CDR3 covers 12 residues. The V and J ends lost 4 bases and 6 bases respectively, with 12 bases between them. Germline V gene lookup returns CDR1 GTSNPN and CDR2 SVGIG (reference sequence). The CDR3 DNA is TGTGCCTGGAATTCTCGGGGTGATGGCTACACCTTC. Translated, it gives CAWNSRGDGYTF.

V and J are TRBV5-4 and TRBJ1-4, with 9 bases matching TRBD1. Germline values: CDR1 SGHNT, CDR2 YYREEE (reference sequence). The CDR3 is 16 residues long. The V segment lost 0 bases and the J segment 8 bases; nucleotides outside the gene matches: 8. The CDR3: CASSLGGQGIREKLFF. CDR3 nucleotide sequence: TGTGCCAGCAGCTTGGGGGGACAGGGCATACGAGAAAAACTGTTTTTT.